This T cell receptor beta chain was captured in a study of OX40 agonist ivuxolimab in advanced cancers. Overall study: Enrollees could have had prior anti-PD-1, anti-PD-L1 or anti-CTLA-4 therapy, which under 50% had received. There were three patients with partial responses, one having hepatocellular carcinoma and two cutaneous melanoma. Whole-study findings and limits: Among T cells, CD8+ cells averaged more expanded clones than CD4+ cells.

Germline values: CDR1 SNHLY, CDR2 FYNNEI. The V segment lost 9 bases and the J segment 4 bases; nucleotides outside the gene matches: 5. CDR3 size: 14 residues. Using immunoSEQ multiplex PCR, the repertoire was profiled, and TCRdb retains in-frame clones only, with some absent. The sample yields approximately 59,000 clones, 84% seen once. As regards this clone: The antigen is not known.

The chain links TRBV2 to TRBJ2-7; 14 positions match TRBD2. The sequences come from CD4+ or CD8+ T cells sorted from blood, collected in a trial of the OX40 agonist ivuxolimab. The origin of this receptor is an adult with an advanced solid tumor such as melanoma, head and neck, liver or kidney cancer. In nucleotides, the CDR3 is TGTGCCAGAGGGACTAGCGGGGGCCTTTACGAGCAGTACTTC. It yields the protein CARGTSGGLYEQYF. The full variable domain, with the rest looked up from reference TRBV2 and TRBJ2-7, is EPEVTQTPSHQVTQMGQEVILRCVPISNHLYFYWYRQILGQKVEFLVSFYNNEISEKSEIFDDQFSVERPDGSNFTLKIRSTKLEDSAMYFCARGTSGGLYEQYFGPGTRLTVT.